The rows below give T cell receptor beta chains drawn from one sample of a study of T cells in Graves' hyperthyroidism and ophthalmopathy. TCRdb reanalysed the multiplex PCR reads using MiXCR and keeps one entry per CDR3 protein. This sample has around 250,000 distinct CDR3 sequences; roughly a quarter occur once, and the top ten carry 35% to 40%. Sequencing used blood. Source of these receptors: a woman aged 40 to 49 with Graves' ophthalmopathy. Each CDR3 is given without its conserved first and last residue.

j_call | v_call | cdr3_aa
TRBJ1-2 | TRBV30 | AWLRGGRGYI
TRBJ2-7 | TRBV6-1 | ASTRIWGYHEQY
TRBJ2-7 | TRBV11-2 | ASSPGGWTYEQY
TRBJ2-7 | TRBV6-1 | ASSSVRGGAYEQY
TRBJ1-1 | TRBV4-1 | ASSQLTQGPVTEAF
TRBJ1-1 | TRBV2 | ASRGLNTEAF
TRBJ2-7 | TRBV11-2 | ASSSLALAAPHWEQY
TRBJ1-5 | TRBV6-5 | ASSTGQGNSLGPQH
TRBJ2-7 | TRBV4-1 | ASSQAKGRRGEQY
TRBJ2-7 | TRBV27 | ASSLSGSYEQY
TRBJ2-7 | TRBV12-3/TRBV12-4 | ASSHREAYEQY
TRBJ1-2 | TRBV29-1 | SVEWGKGGYT
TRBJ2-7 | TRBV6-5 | ASRARGRESYEQY
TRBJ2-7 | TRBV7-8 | ASSPTTDSIYEQY
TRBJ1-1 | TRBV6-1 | VSSLPGQGNTEAF
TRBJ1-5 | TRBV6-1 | ASSETVWGNQPQH
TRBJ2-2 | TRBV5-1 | ASSLGPRTGELF
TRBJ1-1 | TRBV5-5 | ASSLWDGQYTEAF
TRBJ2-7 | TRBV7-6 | ASSFHREGGSYEQY
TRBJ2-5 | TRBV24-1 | ATSDVAGKQETQY
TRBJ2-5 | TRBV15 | ATSRDRAIGPLQETQY
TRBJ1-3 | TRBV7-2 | ASSLALGTASGNTIY
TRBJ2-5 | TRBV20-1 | SAIDSGRAIGTQY
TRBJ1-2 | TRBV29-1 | SVDTGDYGYT
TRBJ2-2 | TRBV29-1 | SALMTGELF
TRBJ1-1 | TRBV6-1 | ASSSTATNTEAF
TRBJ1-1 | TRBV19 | ASSMLTGMGAF
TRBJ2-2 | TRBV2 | ASSWAYTGELF
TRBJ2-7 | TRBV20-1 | SAPSDPSYEQY
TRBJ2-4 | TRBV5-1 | ASSVRTSGRAPYVDKNIQY
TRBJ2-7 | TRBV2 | ANQGGSYEQY
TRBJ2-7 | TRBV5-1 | ASSLIAGSYEQY
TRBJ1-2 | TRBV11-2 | ASSFGGERGYT
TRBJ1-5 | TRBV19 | ASRVTGGYNQPQH
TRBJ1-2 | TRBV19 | ASTDAGALGGSYGYT
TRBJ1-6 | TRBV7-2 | ASSLNRGHSPLH
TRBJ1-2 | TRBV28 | ASSRVVRDRGEGYT
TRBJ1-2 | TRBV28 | ASSITGHNYGYT
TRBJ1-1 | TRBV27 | ASRVLGSPNEAF
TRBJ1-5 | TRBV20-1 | SATGTDDQPQH
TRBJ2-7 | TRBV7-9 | ASSPRSSLLEQY
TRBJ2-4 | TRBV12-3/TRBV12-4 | ASTLTSGGDIQY
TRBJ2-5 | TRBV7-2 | ASSPPGGGETQY
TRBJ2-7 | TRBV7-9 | ASSAGTAYEQY
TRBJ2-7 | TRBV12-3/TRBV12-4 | ASSPDRVNEQY
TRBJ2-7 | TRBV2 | ASTPQGFSYEQY
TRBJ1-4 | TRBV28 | ASQPRVWVEKLF
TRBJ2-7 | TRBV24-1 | ATSRPGSREQY
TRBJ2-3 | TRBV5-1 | ASSPTSGGFYTDTQY
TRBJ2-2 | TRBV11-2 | ASSLDVFGRPNSNTGELF
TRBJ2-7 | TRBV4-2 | ASSQADSSYEQY
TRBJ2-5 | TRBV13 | ASSSLTGETQY